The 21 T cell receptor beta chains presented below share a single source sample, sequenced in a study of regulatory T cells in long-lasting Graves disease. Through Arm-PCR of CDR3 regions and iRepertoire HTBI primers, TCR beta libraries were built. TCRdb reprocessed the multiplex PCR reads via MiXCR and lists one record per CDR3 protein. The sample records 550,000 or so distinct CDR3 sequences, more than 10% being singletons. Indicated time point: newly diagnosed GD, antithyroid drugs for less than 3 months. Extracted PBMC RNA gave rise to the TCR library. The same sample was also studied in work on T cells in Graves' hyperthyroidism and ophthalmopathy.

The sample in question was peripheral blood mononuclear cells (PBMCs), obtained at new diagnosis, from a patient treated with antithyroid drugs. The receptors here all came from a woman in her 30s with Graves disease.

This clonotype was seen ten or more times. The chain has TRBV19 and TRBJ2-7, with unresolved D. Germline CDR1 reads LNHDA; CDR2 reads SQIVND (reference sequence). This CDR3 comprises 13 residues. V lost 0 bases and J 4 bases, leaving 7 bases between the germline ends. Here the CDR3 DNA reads TGTGCCAGTAGTATAGACCTCAGATACGAGCAGTACTTC. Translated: CASSIDLRYEQYF.

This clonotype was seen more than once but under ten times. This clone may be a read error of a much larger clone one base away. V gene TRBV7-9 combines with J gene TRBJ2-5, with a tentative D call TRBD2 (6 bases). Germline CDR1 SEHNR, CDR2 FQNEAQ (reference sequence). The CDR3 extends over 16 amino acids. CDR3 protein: CASSFSGLGEAEAQYF. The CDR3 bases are TGTGCCAGCAGCTTTTCAGGCCTGGGGGAGGCAGAGGCCCAGTACTTC.

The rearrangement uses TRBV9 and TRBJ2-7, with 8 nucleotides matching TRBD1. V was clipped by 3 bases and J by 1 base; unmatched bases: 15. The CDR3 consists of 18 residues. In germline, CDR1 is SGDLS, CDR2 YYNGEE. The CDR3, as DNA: TGTGCCAGCAGCGCAGGAGAGTTCCAGGGGGCATTTTCCTACGAGCAGTACTTC. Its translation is CASSAGEFQGAFSYEQYF. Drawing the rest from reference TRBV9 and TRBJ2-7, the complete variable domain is DSGVTQTPKHLITATGQRVTLRCSPRSGDLSVYWYQQSLDQGLQFLIQYYNGEERAKGNILERFSAQQFPDLHSELNLSSLELGDSALYFCASSAGEFQGAFSYEQYFGPGTRLTVT.

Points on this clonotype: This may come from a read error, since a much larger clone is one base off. CDR3 residues: CASSYLGSQGRGQYF. The CDR3 DNA sequence: TGTGCCAGCAGTTACCTCGGCTCCCAGGGGCGCGGGCAGTACTTC. The chain carries TRBV6-2 or TRBV6-3 and TRBJ2-7; possible D gene TRBD1, 6 bases. V lost 2 bases and J lost 9, with 20 bases in between. Germline CDR1 is MNHEY and CDR2 is SVGEGT. This CDR3 has 15 residues.

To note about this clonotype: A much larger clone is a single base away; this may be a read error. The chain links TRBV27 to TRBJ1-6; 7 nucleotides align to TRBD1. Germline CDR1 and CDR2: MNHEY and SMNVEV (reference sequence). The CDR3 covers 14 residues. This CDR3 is CVSSRGQSNSPLHF. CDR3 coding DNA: TGTGTCAGCAGTCGGGGACAGAGTAATTCACCCCTCCACTTT.

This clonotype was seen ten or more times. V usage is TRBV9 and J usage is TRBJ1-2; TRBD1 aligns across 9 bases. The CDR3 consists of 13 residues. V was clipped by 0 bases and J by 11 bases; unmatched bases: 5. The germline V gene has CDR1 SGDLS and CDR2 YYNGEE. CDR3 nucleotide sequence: TGTGCCAGCAGCGTAGAATGGACAGGGGAGTACACCTTC. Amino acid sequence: CASSVEWTGEYTF.

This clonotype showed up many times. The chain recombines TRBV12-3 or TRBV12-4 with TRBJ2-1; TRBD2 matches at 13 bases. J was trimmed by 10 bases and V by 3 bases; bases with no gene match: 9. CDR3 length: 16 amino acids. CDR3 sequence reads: CASSFYSPGLAGEQFF. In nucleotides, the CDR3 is TGTGCCAGCAGTTTCTACTCGCCGGGACTAGCGGGAGAGCAGTTCTTC.

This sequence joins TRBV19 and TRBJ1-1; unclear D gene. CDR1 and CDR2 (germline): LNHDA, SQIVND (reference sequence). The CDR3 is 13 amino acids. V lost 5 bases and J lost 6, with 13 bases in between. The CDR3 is CASSPRVDAEAFF. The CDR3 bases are TGTGCCAGTAGTCCAAGGGTAGATGCTGAAGCTTTCTTT.

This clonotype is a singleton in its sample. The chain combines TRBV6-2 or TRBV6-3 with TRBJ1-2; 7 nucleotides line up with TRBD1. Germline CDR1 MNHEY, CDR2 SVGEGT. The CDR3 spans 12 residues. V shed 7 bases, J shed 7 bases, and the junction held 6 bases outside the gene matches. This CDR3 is CASTGGASGYTF. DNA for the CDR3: TGTGCCAGCACAGGGGGGGCGTCTGGCTACACCTTC.

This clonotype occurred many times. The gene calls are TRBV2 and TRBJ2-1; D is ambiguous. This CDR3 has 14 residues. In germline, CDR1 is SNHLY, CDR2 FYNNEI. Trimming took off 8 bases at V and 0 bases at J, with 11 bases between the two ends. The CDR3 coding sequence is TGTGCCAGCCTGAGTTTAAGCTCCTACAATGAGCAGTTCTTC. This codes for CASLSLSSYNEQFF.

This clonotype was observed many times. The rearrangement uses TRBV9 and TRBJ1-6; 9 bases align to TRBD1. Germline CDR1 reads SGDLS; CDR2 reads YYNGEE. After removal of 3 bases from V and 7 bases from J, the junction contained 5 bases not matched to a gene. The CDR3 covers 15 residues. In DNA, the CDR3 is TGTGCCAGCAGCGGCGGGACAGGGCGAAATTCACCCCTCCACTTT. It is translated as CASSGGTGRNSPLHF.

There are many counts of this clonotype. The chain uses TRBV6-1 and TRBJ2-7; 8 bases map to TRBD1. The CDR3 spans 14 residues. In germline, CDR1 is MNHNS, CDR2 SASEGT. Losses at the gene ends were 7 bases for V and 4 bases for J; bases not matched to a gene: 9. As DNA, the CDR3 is TGTGCCAGCACCAAAGACAGGGGATTATACGAGCAGTACTTC. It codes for CASTKDRGLYEQYF.

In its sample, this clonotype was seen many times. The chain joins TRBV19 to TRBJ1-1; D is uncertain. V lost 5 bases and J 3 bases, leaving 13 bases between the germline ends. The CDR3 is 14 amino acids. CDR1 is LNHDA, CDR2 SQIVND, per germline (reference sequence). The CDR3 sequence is CASSSLGRYTEAFF. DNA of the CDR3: TGTGCCAGTAGTTCTTTAGGACGGTACACTGAAGCTTTCTTT.

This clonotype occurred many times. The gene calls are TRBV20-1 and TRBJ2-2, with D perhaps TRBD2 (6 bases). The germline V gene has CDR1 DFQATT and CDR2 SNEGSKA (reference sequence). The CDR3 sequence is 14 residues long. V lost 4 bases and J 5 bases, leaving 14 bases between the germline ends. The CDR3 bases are TGCAGTGCTACAAGGGCGGAGGGGACCGGGGAGCTGTTTTTT. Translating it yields CSATRAEGTGELFF.

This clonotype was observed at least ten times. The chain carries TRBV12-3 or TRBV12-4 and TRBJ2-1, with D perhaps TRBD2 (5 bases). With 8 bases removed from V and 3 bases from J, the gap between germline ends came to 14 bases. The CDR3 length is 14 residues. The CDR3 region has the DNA TGTGCCAGCGCCAGCGGCCTAGTCTACAATGAGCAGTTCTTC. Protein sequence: CASASGLVYNEQFF.

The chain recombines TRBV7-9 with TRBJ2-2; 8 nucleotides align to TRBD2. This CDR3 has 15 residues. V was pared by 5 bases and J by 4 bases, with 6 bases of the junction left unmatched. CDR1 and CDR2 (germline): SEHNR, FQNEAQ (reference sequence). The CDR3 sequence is CASSSSGKATGELFF. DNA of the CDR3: TGTGCCAGCAGCAGTAGCGGGAAAGCCACCGGGGAGCTGTTTTTT.

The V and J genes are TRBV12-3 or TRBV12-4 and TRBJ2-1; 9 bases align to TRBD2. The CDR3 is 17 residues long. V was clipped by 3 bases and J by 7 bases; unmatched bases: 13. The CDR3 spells CASSFGLGSGRSNEQFF. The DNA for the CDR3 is TGTGCCAGCAGTTTCGGTTTGGGTAGCGGGAGATCGAATGAGCAGTTCTTC.

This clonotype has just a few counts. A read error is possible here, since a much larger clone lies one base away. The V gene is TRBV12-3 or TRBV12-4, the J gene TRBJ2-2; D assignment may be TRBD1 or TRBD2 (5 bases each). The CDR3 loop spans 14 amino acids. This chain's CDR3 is CASGQGIGTGEPFF. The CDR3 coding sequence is TGTGCCAGCGGGCAGGGTATCGGCACCGGGGAGCCGTTTTTT.

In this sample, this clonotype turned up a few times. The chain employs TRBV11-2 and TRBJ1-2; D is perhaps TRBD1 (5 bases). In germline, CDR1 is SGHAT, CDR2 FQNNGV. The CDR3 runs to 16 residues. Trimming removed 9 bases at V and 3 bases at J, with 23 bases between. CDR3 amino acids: CASSPAGFRGDYGYTF. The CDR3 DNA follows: TGTGCCAGTAGCCCAGCAGGGTTCCGGGGTGACTATGGCTACACCTTC. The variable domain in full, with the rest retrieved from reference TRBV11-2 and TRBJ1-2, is EAGVAQSPRYKIIEKRQSVAFWCNPISGHATLYWYQQILGQGPKLLIQFQNNGVVDDSQLPKDRFSAERLKGVDSTLKIQPAKLEDSAVYLCASSPAGFRGDYGYTFGSGTRLTVV.

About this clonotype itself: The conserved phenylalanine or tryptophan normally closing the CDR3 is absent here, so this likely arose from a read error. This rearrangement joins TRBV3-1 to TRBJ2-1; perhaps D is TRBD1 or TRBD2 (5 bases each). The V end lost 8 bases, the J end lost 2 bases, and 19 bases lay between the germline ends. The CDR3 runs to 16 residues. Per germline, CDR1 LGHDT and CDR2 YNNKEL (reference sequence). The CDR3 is CASSTSSGPTYNEQFI. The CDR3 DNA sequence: TGTGCCAGCTCCACAAGCTCGGGACCAACCTACAATGAGCAGTTCATC.

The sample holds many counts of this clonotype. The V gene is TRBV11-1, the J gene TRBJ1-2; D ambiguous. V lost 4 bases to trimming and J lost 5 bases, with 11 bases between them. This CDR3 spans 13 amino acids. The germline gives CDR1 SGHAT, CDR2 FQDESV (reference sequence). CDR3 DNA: TGTGCCAGCAGCTCCACGGACGGATATGGCTACACCTTC. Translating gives CASSSTDGYGYTF. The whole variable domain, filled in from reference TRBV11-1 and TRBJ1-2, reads EAEVAQSPRYKITEKSQAVAFWCDPISGHATLYWYRQILGQGPELLVQFQDESVVDDSQLPKDRFSAERLKGVDSTLKIQPAELGDSAMYLCASSSTDGYGYTFGSGTRLTVV.